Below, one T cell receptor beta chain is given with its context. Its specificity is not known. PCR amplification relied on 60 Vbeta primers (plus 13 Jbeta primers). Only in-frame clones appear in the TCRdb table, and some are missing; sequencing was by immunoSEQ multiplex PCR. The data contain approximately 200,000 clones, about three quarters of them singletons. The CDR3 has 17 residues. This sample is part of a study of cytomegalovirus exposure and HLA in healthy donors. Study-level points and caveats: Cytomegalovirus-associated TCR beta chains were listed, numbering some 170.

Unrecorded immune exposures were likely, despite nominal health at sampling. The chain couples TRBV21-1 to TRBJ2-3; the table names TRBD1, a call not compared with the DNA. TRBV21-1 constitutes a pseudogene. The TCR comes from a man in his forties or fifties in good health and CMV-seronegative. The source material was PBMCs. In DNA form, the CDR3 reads TGTGCCAGCAGCAAAGTTTCGGGCAGGGGGGAAACAGATACGCAGTATTTT. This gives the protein CASSKVSGRGETDTQYF.